One sample yielded the 5 T cell receptor beta chains listed below, sequenced in a study of T cells in Graves' hyperthyroidism and ophthalmopathy. TCR beta CDR3 sequences were amplified from RNA transcripts. TCR CDR3 underwent first-round RT-PCR with the HTBI primer set. TCRdb called the multiplex PCR reads again in MiXCR, with one record for every CDR3 protein. The sample consists of hundreds of thousands of distinct CDR3 sequences, about 45% of them appearing once. The sequenced material came from peripheral blood or thyroid tissue (not recorded which). Source of these receptors: an adult man with Graves' disease, either hyperthyroidism or ophthalmopathy (not recorded which).

This rearrangement joins TRBV7-9 to TRBJ2-7, with TRBD1 matching over 7 bases. The ends lost 1 base at V and 2 bases at J; junction bases unmatched: 8. The CDR3 extends over 16 amino acids. Per germline, CDR1 SEHNR and CDR2 FQNEAQ (reference sequence). The CDR3 DNA reads as TGTGCCAGCAGCTTAGGTTTCGGAACAGGGGCCTACGAGCAGTACTTC. Protein: CASSLGFGTGAYEQYF. Full variable domain (rest looked up from reference TRBV7-9 and TRBJ2-7): DTGVSQNPRHKITKRGQNVTFRCDPISEHNRLYWYRQTLGQGPEFLTYFQNEAQLEKSRLLSDRFSAERPKGSFSTLEIQRTEQGDSAMYLCASSLGFGTGAYEQYFGPGTRLTVT.

This clonotype has only one observation. The genes are TRBV10-3 and TRBJ2-5, with D maybe TRBD1 (7 bases). CDR1 and CDR2 (germline): ENHRY, SYGVKD. V was pared by 6 bases and J by 6 bases, with 11 bases between. The CDR3 loop spans 12 amino acids. The CDR3, as DNA: TGTGCCATCAGGGAGGGGGCGAAGACCCAGTACTTC. As protein: CAIREGAKTQYF.

This clonotype was counted a few times. The junction departs from germline at one end; a sequencing error may be responsible. This chain uses TRBV29-1 with TRBJ1-1; weak D call: TRBD1 (5 bases). The CDR3 covers 16 residues. The germline V gene encodes CDR1 SQVTM and CDR2 ANQGSEA. DNA for the CDR3: TGCAGCGTTGTGGGGGTATTAACCTTGGGGAACACTGAGGCTTTCTTT. Its protein is CSVVGVLTLGNTEAFF.

This clonotype was counted many times. The chain uses TRBV10-1 and TRBJ1-4; the D is unclear. The CDR3 sequence is 13 residues long. Trimming removed 4 bases from V and 6 bases from J, with 9 bases in between. The germline V gene encodes CDR1 WNHNN and CDR2 SYGVQD (reference sequence). In DNA, the CDR3 is TGCGCCAGCAGTGGTGACGGAGATGAAAAACTGTTTTTT. It encodes CASSGDGDEKLFF.

The chain combines TRBV2 with TRBJ1-1; D gene uncertain. The length of the CDR3 is 12 residues. V was pared by 3 bases and J by 9 bases, with 11 bases between. Germline values: CDR1 SNHLY, CDR2 FYNNEI. The CDR3 region has the DNA TGTGCCAGCAGTGAGGAGGAGGGTAAAGCTTTCTTT. This codes for CASSEEEGKAFF.